The clone carrying this TCR beta chain was counted only a few times. No antigen is known for it. This record comes from a study of Graves' ophthalmopathy and Graves' hyperthyroidism. About the research overall: The study drew peripheral blood at initial diagnosis, before any treatment. Whole-study findings and limits: Ophthalmopathy could be told apart from stable hyperthyroidism by a 13-signature model (about 88% sensitivity, roughly 81% specificity).

Patients were excluded if they had other autoimmune diseases or uncontrolled infections, and likewise if pregnancy or lactation applied. Orbital computed tomography and thyroid ultrasound, along with TRAb, serum thyroxine and clinical symptoms, underpinned diagnosis. Amplifying from RNA transcripts, the study obtained TCR beta CDR3 regions. First-round RT-PCR with HTBI primers preceded a second-round multiplex PCR. MiXCR was run by TCRdb on the multiplex PCR reads, yielding one entry per CDR3 protein. The table records about 740,000 distinct CDR3 sequences, 40% of them present only once. This TCR was sampled from an adult man with Graves' ophthalmopathy. The specimen was peripheral blood.

CDR3 region: CSACPSGGPTAEKLFF. CDR3 DNA sequence: TGCAGCGCTTGTCCCTCTGGGGGGCCTACTGCTGAAAAACTGTTTTTT. V and J are TRBV29-1 and TRBJ1-4, with D perhaps TRBD1 (6 bases). CDR3 length equals 16 residues. Looked up from germline, CDR1 is SQVTM and CDR2 is ANQGSEA. Trimming pared 7 bases from V and 7 bases from J, leaving 25 bases between.